The present entry profiles one TCR beta chain with its context. Its antigen remains unidentified. This sample was taken from a study of post-analysis software for immune sequencing data. Findings and caveats of the study: Samples prepared in the same batch strongly co-clustered by F measure. Patients showed TRBV5-6, TRBV5-1 and TRBV20-1 among roughly 5 TRBV segments more frequent than in controls. Patients with multiple sclerosis recorded significantly lower normalized Chao1 diversity than controls, the study found.

TCR beta cDNA libraries included unique molecular identifiers. The T cell input of about 0.85 to 10 million gave around 450,000 cDNA molecules. Using its own MiXCR run on the PCR reads, TCRdb lists one record per CDR3 protein. The table shows 430,000 or so distinct CDR3 sequences, with about 39% occurring only once. This CDR3 comprises 15 residues. Losses at the gene ends were 4 bases for V and 2 bases for J; bases not matched to a gene: 4. Germline V gives CDR1 SGHRS, CDR2 YFSETQ. The genes are TRBV5-1 and TRBJ2-5, with 11 bases fitting TRBD2. Sequenced: blood. The receptor's source is a girl aged 2 to 9 with multiple sclerosis. In DNA, the CDR3 is TGCGCCAGCAGCCGGGGGACTAGCGGACAAGAGACCCAGTACTTC. Its protein product is CASSRGTSGQETQYF.